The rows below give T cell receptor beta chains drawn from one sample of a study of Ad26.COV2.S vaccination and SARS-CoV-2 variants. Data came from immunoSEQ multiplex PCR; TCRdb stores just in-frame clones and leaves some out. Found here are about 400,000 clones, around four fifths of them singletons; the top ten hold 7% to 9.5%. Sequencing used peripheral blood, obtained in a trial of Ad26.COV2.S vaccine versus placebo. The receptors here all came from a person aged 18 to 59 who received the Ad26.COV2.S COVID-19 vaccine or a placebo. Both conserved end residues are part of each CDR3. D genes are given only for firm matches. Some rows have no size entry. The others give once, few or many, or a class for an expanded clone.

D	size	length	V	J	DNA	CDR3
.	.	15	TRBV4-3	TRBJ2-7	TGCGCCAGCAGCCAAGACTGGCAGGGTCCCTACGAGCAGTACTTC	CASSQDWQGPYEQYF
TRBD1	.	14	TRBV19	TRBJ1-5	TGTGCCACGGGGACAGGCCTTAGCAATCAGCCCCAGCATTTT	CATGTGLSNQPQHF
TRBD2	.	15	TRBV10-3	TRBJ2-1	TGTGCCATCAATCCTCGGGCGGGAGTAGCAAATGAGCAGTTCTTC	CAINPRAGVANEQFF
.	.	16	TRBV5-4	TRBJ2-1	TGTGCCAGCAGCGATGCGAAACTAGTGGAAAGGAATGAGCAGTTCTTC	CASSDAKLVERNEQFF
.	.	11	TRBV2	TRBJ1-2	TGTGCCAGCAGCCCCAGGGCCGGCTACACCTTC	CASSPRAGYTF
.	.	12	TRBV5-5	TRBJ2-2	TGTGCCAGCAGCTCGTACACCGGGGAGCTGTTTTTT	CASSSYTGELFF
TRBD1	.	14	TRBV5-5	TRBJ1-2	TGTGCCAGCAGCCAGCTGGACAGGGACAAAGGCTACACCTTC	CASSQLDRDKGYTF
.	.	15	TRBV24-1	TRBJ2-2	TGTGCCACCAGTGACTGGACTAACCCGGGGCGGGAGCTGTTTTTT	CATSDWTNPGRELFF
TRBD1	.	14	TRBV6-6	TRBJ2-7	TGTGCCAGCAGTTACTCGAAAGGGGGCAACGAGCAGTACTTC	CASSYSKGGNEQYF
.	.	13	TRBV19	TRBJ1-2	TGTGCCAGTAGTTCTCATAACAGCTATGGCTACACCTTC	CASSSHNSYGYTF
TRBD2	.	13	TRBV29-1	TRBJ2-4	TGCAGCGTTGTAGGTCTAGCGGGGCCGATTCAGTACTTC	CSVVGLAGPIQYF
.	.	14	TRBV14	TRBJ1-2	TGTGCCAGCAGCAAGGCCGGGATCGGCTATGGCTACACCTTC	CASSKAGIGYGYTF
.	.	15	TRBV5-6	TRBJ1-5	TGTGCCAGCAGCGATGGACCGGACAGCAATCAGCCCCAGCATTTT	CASSDGPDSNQPQHF
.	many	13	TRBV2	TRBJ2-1	TGTGCCAGCAGTGCCGGACGGTACAATGAGCAGTTCTTC	CASSAGRYNEQFF
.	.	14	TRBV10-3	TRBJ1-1	TGTGCCATCAGTGATCCCCCGAATCGACCGGAAGCTTTCTTT	CAISDPPNRPEAFF
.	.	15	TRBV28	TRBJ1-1	TGTGCCAGCACTACCAATCTGCCGGTTCGCACTGAAGCTTTCTTT	CASTTNLPVRTEAFF
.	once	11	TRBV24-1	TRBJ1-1	TGTGCCACCTATAGGGGGACTGAAGCTTTCTTT	CATYRGTEAFF
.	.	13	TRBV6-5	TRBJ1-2	TGTGCCAGCAGGGGGGTCAGCGTGCTTGGCTACACCTTC	CASRGVSVLGYTF
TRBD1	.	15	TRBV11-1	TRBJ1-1	TGTGCCAGCAGCCCTATCGACAGGGGGAACACTGAAGCTTTCTTT	CASSPIDRGNTEAFF
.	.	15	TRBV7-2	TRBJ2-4	TGTGCCAGCAGCCCATCACTTGCGGGAAGAAACATTCAGTACTTC	CASSPSLAGRNIQYF
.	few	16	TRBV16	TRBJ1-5	TGTGCCAGCAGCCTTCCGGGGGCTTTCAGCAATCAGCCCCAGCATTTT	CASSLPGAFSNQPQHF
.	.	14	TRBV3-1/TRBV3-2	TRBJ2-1	TGTGCCAGCAGCCAAGAGGGCCCCTTTCGAGAGCAGTTCTTC	CASSQEGPFREQFF
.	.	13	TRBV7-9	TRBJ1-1	TGTGCCAGCTCCTGGGCGGTTAACACTGAAGCTTTCTTT	CASSWAVNTEAFF
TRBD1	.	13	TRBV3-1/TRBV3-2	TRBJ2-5	TGTGCCAGCAGCTCAAACAGGGGAGAGACCCAGTACTTC	CASSSNRGETQYF
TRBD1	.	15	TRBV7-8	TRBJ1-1	TGTGCCAGCAGCTTACCCCAGGGGGCAAAGACTGAAGCTTTCTTT	CASSLPQGAKTEAFF
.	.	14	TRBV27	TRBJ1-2	TGTGCCAGCAGTTTATCTAGACAGAACTATGGCTACACCTTC	CASSLSRQNYGYTF
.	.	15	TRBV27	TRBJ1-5	TGTGCCAGCAGTTTATCTGCCGGGGTTGGTCAGCCCCAGCATTTT	CASSLSAGVGQPQHF
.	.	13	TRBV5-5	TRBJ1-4	TGTGCCAGCAGCTTAATGTGGAACGAAAAACTGTTTTTT	CASSLMWNEKLFF
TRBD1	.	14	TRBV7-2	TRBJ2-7	TGTGCCAGCAGCTTGGGGACAGGTTCCTACGAGCAGTACTTC	CASSLGTGSYEQYF
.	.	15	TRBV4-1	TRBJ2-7	TGCGCCAGCAGCCAAGATTCGTCGCTAGCGTACGAGCAGTACTTC	CASSQDSSLAYEQYF
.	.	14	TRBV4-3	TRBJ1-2	TGCGCCAGCAGCCAAGGAGGGCCGAACTATGGCTACACCTTC	CASSQGGPNYGYTF
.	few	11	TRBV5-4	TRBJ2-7	TGTGCCAGCAGCTCCCAGGGGGAGCAGTACTTC	CASSSQGEQYF
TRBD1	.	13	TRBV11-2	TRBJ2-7	TGTGCCAGCAGTCGACAGGGTTTTGACGAGCAGTACTTC	CASSRQGFDEQYF
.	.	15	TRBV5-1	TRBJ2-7	TGCGCCAGCAGCTTGGGAAGCAGGGCCTCCTACGAGCAGTACTTC	CASSLGSRASYEQYF
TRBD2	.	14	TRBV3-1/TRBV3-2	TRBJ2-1	TGTGCCAGCAGCCTCTTGGGGAGGGTAAATGAGCAGTTCTTC	CASSLLGRVNEQFF
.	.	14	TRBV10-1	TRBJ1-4	TGCGCCAGCAGTGGGGGAGCAACTAATGAAAAACTGTTTTTT	CASSGGATNEKLFF
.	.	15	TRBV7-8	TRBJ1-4	TGTGCCAGCAGCTCCGGAGGGGGAATGGATGAAAAACTGTTTTTT	CASSSGGGMDEKLFF
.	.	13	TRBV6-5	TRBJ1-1	TGTGCCAGCAGTTACGTTGTCAACACTGAAGCTTTCTTT	CASSYVVNTEAFF
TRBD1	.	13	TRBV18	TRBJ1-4	TGTGCCAGTCGGACAGGAGTCTTTGAAAAACTGTTTTTT	CASRTGVFEKLFF
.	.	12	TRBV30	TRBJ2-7	TGTGCCTGGAGTGCGAATGCCTACGAGCAGTACTTC	CAWSANAYEQYF
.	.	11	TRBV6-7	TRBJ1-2	TGTGCCAGCGGACAACCGGGCCCCTACACCTTC	CASGQPGPYTF
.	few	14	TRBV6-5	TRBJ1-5	TGTGCCAGCAGGAGGGGTCAGAGCAATCAGCCCCAGCATTTT	CASRRGQSNQPQHF